The text below deals with one TCR beta chain. V shed 3 bases and J 4 bases; nucleotides not matched to a gene: 12. CDR1 is SNHLY, CDR2 FYNNEI, per germline. The length of the CDR3 is 19 residues. This entry is derived from a study of OX40 agonist ivuxolimab in advanced cancers. Assay used: immunoSEQ multiplex PCR; TCRdb lists only in-frame clones, some missing. Among around 59,000 clones, approximately 90% were seen once, and the ten largest hold 9% to 15%. This sequence originates from an adult with an advanced solid tumor such as melanoma, head and neck, liver or kidney cancer. This material consisted of CD4+ or CD8+ T cells sorted from blood, taken in a trial of the OX40 agonist ivuxolimab. The chain combines TRBV2 with TRBJ2-2, with 12 bases aligning to TRBD1. The CDR3 bases are TGTGCCAGCAGTGACCCCGAGGGGGGACAGGGGGCGGCCACCGGGGAGCTGTTTTTT. Protein product: CASSDPEGGQGAATGELFF.